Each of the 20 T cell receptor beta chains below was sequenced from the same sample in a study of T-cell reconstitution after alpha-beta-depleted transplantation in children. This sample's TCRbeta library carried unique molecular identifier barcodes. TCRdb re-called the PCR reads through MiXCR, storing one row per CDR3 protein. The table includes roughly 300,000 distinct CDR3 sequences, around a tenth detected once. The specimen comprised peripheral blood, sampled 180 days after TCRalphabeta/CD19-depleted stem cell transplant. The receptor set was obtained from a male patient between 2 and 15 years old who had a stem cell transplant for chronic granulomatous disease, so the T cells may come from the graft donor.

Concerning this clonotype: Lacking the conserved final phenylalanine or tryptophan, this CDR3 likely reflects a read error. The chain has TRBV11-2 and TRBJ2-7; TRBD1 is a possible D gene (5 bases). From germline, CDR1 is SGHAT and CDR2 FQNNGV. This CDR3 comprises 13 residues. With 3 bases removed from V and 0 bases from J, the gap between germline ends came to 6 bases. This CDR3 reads CASSFQGSYEQYL. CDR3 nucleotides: TGTGCCAGCAGCTTTCAGGGCTCCTACGAGCAGTACTTA.

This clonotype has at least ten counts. CDR3 amino acids: CASTEFYSGGRTDTQYF. CDR3 sequence (DNA): TGTGCCAGCACCGAATTCTATAGCGGGGGCCGCACAGATACGCAGTATTTT. The chain links TRBV7-2 to TRBJ2-3, with 9 bases identical to TRBD2. Germline V lookup: CDR1 SGHTA, CDR2 FQGNSA. The V gene end was trimmed by 7 bases and the J gene end by 1 base; junction bases not matched to a gene: 12. The CDR3 has 17 residues.

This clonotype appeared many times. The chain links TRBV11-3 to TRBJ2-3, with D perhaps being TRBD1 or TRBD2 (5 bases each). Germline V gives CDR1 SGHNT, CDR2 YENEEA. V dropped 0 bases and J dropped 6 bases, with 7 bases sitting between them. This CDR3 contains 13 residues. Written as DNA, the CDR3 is TGTGCCAGCAGCTTAGAAGAGGGGGATACGCAGTATTTT. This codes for CASSLEEGDTQYF.

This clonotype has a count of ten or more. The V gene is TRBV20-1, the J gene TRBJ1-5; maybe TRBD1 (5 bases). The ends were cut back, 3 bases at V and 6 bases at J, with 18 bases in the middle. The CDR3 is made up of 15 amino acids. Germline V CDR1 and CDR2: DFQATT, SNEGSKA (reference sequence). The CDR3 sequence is CSASSPGPRGQPQHF. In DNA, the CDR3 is TGCAGTGCTAGCTCCCCGGGGCCCCGAGGTCAGCCCCAGCATTTT.

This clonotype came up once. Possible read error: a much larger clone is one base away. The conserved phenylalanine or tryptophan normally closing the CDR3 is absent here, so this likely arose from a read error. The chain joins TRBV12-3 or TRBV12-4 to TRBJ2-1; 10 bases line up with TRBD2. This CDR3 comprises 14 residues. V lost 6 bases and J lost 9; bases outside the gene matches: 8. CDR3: CASRKREGLPEQFI. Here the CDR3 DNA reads TGTGCCAGCAGGAAGCGGGAGGGCCTGCCTGAGCAGTTCATC.

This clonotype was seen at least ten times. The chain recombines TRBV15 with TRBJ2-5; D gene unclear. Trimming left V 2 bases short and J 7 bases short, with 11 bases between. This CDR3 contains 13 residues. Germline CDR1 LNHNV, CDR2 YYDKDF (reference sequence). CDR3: CATSRHNKGTQYF. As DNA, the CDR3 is TGTGCCACCAGCAGACATAACAAGGGGACCCAGTACTTC.

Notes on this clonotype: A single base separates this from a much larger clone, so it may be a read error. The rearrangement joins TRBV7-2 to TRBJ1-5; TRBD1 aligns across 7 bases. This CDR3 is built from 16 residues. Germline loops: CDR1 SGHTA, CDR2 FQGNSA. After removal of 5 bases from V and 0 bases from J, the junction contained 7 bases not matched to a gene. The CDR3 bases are TGTGCCAGCAGCATAGGGACAGCCCGTAGCAATCAGCCCCAGCATTTT. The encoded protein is CASSIGTARSNQPQHF.

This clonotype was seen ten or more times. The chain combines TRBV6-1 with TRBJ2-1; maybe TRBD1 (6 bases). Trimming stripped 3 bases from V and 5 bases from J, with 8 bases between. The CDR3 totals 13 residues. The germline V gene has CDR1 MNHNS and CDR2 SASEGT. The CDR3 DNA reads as TGTGCCAGCAGTGAGGACAGCGACAATGAGCAGTTCTTC. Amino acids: CASSEDSDNEQFF.

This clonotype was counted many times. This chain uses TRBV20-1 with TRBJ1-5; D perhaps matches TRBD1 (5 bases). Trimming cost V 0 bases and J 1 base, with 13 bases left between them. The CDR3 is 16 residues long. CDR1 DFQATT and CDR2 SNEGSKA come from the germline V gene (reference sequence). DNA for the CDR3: TGCAGTGCTAGAGATTTGCCCGGGGGAAGCAATCAGCCCCAGCATTTT. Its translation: CSARDLPGGSNQPQHF.

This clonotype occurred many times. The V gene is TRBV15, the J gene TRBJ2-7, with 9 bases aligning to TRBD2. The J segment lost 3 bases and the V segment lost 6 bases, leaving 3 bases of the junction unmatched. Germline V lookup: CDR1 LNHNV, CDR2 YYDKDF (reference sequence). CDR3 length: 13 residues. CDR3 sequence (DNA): TGTGCCACCAGGGTAGCGGGAGTCTACGAGCAGTACTTC. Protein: CATRVAGVYEQYF.

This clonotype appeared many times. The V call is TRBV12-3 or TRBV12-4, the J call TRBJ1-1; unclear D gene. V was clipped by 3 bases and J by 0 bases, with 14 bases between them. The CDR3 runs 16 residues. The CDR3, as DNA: TGTGCCAGCAGTTTTTGGGTCTCGGGCATGAACACTGAAGCTTTCTTT. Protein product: CASSFWVSGMNTEAFF.

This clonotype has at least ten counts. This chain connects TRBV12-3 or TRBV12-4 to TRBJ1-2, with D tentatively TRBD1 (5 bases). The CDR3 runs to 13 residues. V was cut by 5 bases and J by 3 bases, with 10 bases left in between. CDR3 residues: CASSKTDYYGYTF. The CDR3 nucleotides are TGTGCCAGCAGTAAGACAGACTACTATGGCTACACCTTC.

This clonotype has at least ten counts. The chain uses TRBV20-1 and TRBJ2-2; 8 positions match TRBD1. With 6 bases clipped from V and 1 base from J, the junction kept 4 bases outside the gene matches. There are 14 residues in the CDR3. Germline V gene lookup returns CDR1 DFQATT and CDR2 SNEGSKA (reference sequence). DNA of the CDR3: TGCAGTGCCCCCGGGACAGGGAACACCGGGGAGCTGTTTTTT. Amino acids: CSAPGTGNTGELFF.

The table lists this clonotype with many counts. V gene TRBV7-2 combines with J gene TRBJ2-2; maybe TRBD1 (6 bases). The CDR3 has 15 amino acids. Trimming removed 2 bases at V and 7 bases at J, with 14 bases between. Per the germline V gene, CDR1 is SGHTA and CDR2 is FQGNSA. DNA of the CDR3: TGTGCCAGCAGCTTACTAACAGGGAAAAGCGGGGAGCTGTTTTTT. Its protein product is CASSLLTGKSGELFF. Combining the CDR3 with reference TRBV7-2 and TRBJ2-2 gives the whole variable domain GAGVSQSPSNKVTEKGKDVELRCDPISGHTALYWYRQSLGQGLEFLIYFQGNSAPDKSGLPSDRFSAERTGGSVSTLTIQRTQQEDSAVYLCASSLLTGKSGELFFGEGSRLTVL.

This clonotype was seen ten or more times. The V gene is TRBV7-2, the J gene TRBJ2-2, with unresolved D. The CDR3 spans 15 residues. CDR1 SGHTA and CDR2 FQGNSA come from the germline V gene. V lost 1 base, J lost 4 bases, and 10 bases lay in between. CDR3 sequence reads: CASSLVSDPTGELFF. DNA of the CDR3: TGTGCCAGCAGCTTAGTCAGCGATCCCACCGGGGAGCTGTTTTTT. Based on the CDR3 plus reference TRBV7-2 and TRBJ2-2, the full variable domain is GAGVSQSPSNKVTEKGKDVELRCDPISGHTALYWYRQSLGQGLEFLIYFQGNSAPDKSGLPSDRFSAERTGGSVSTLTIQRTQQEDSAVYLCASSLVSDPTGELFFGEGSRLTVL.

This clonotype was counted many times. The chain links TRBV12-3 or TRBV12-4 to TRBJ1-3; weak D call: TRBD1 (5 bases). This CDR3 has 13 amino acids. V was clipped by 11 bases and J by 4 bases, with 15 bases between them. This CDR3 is CAGGRGGGNTIYF. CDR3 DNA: TGTGCCGGGGGACGTGGGGGAGGAAACACCATATATTTT.

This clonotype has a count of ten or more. DNA of the CDR3: TGTGCCAGCAGCCAAAGTGCCGGGACAGGGAGAACAACTAATGAAAAACTGTTTTTT. Translation gives CASSQSAGTGRTTNEKLFF. The chain is built from TRBV12-3 or TRBV12-4 and TRBJ1-4; 9 nucleotides match TRBD1. This CDR3 spans 19 amino acids. V lost 6 bases to trimming and J lost 0 bases; unmatched junction nucleotides: 14.

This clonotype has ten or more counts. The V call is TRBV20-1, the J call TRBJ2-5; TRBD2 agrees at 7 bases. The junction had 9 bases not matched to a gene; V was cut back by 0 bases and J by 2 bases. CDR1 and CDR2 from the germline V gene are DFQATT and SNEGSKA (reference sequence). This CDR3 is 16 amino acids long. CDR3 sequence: CSARDGSGGHQETQYF. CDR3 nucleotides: TGCAGTGCTAGAGATGGGTCGGGAGGCCATCAAGAGACCCAGTACTTC.

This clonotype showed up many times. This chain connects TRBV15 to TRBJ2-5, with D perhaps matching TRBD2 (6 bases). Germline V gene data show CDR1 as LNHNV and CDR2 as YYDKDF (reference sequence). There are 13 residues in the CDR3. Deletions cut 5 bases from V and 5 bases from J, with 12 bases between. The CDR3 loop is CATSYIGGETQYF. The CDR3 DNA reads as TGTGCCACCAGCTACATAGGAGGGGAGACCCAGTACTTC.

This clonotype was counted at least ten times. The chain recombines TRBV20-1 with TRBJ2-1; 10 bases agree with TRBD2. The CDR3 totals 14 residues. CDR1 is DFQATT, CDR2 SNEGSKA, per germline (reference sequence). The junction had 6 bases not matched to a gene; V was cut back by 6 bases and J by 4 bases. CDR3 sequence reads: CSASRTSGYNEQFF. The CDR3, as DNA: TGCAGTGCCTCCCGGACTAGCGGTTACAATGAGCAGTTCTTC.